This section outlines one T cell receptor (beta chain) sequence together with its context. The antigen is undetermined. This sample stems from a study of PD-1 blockade in classical Hodgkin lymphoma. Study results and limitations: Prior therapy or disease activity may underlie the repertoire differences, whose causes remain undefined.

Trimming shortened V by 5 bases and J by 0 bases, and 8 bases separated the two germline ends. The CDR3 runs to 15 residues. Looked up from germline, CDR1 is LNHDA and CDR2 is SQIVND (reference sequence). The protocol was immunoSEQ multiplex PCR, while the TCRdb copy is restricted to in-frame clones and leaves out a portion. Of 9,000 to 13,000 clones listed, 75% are singletons. No patient escaped relapse after autologous stem cell transplantation, and brentuximab vedotin exposure varied. The receptor was isolated from a human donor with classical Hodgkin lymphoma. This material consisted of peripheral blood mononuclear cells (PBMCs), taken at baseline. The chain combines TRBV19 with TRBJ2-6; no firm D call. CDR3 loop: CASSGRISGANVLTF. The DNA for the CDR3 is TGTGCCAGTAGTGGAAGAATCTCTGGGGCCAACGTCCTGACTTTC.